The clone carrying this TCR beta chain showed up just once. The data were obtained in a study of blood T cell repertoires in COVID-19. Data came from immunoSEQ multiplex PCR; TCRdb stores just in-frame clones and leaves some out. The data show about 220,000 clones, with more than 80% seen just once and around 3.2% held by the top ten. Germline CDR1 reads MNHNY; CDR2 reads SVGAGI (reference sequence). This CDR3 has 13 amino acids. V lost 2 bases to trimming and J lost 5 bases, with 9 bases between them. Participant age was roughly 18 to 95 years, and participants resided in about 25 US areas. This chain uses TRBV6-6 with TRBJ1-1; D gene uncertain. Source material: PBMCs or T cells enriched from blood (not recorded which). The source is a young woman in a cohort exposed to, infected with or recovered from COVID-19 (not recorded which). This chain's CDR3 is CASSYLGRTEAFF. The CDR3 nucleotides read TGTGCCAGCAGTTACCTAGGGAGGACTGAAGCTTTCTTT.